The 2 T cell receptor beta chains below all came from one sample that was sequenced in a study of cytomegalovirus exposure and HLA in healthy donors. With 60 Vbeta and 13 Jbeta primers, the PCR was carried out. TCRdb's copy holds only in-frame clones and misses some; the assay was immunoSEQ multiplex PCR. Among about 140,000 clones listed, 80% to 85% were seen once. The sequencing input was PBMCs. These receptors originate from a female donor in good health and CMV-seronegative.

CDR3 sequence reads: CASRDTGGNQPQHF. The CDR3 coding sequence is TGTGCCAGTAGGGATACAGGGGGAAATCAGCCCCAGCATTTT. V and J are TRBV19 and TRBJ1-5; 8 positions agree with TRBD1. V was pared by 6 bases and J by 4 bases, with 5 bases of the junction left unmatched. The CDR3 extends over 14 amino acids. Germline CDR1 is LNHDA and CDR2 is SQIVND (reference sequence).

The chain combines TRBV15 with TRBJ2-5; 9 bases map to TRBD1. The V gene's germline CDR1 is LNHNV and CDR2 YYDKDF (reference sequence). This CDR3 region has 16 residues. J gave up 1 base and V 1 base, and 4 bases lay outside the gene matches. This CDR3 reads CATSRARTGAQETQYF. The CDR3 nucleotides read TGTGCCACCAGCAGAGCGAGGACAGGGGCCCAAGAGACCCAGTACTTC.